The entry that follows covers one T cell receptor beta chain sequence. Sequencing used immunoSEQ multiplex PCR; TCRdb keeps in-frame clones, though not all of them. The repertoire holds 95,000 to 100,000 clones, with 85% as singletons. These data originate in a study of blood T cell repertoires in COVID-19. Study details: PBMCs, B-cell-depleted T cells, or T cells were the source of the cDNA or gDNA that made up the material.

Sequenced sample: peripheral blood. The receptor was derived from a woman in her seventies with active or convalescent COVID-19.

CDR3 residues: CASTKSAGNTIYF. The CDR3 bases are TGTGCCAGCACCAAATCCGCGGGAAACACCATATATTTT. The V call is TRBV28, the J call TRBJ1-3; D remains unclear. V shed 7 bases and J shed 4 bases, with 11 bases lying between them. In germline, CDR1 is MDHEN, CDR2 SYDVKM. This CDR3 spans 13 amino acids. The variable domain in full, with the rest retrieved from reference TRBV28 and TRBJ1-3, is DVKVTQSSRYLVKRTGEKVFLECVQDMDHENMFWYRQDPGLGLRLIYFSYDVKMKEKGDIPEGYSVSREKKERFSLILESASTNQTSMYLCASTKSAGNTIYFGEGSWLTVV.